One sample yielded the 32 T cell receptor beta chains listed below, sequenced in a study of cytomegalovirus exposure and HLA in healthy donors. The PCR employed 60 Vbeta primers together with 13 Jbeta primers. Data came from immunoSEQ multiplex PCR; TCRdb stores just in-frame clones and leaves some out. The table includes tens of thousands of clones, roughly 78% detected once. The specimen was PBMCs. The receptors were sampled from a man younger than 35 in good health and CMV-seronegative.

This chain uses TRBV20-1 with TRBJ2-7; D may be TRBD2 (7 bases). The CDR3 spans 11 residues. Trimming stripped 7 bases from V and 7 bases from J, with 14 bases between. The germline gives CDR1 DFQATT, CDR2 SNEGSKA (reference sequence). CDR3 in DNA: TGCAGTGTCGGGGGGCTGCTTGAGCAGTACTTC. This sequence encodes CSVGGLLEQYF.

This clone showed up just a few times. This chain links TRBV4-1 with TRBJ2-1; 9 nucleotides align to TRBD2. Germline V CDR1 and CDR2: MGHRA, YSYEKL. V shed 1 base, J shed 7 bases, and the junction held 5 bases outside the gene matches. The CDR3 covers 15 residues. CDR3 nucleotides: TGCGCCAGCAGCCAAGGGGCGGGGGGGCCGAATGAGCAGTTCTTC. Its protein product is CASSQGAGGPNEQFF.

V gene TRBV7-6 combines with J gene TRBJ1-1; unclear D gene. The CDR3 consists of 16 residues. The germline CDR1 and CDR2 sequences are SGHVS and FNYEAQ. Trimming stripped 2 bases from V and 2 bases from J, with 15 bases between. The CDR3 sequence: CASSLLPLNFNTEAFF. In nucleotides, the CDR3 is TGTGCCAGCAGCTTACTCCCTTTGAACTTCAACACTGAAGCTTTCTTT.

The CDR3 DNA follows: TGTGCCAGCAGCTTGGAGGGGCTTTGGGGCAATGAGCAGTTCTTC. Its protein is CASSLEGLWGNEQFF. The chain couples TRBV5-6 to TRBJ2-1; possibly TRBD1 for D (5 bases). The CDR3 loop spans 15 amino acids. Germline V gene sequence: CDR1 SGHDT, CDR2 YYEEEE. V dropped 0 bases and J dropped 6 bases, with 13 bases sitting between them.

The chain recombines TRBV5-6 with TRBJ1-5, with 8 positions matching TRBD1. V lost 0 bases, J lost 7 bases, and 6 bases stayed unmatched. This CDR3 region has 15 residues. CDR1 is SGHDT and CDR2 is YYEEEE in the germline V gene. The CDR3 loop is CASSLGDRLEQPQHF. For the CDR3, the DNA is TGTGCCAGCAGCTTGGGGGACAGGTTGGAACAGCCCCAGCATTTT.

The CDR3, as DNA: TGTGCCAGCAGCCCCCCCAGCGGGAGAGGGGCAGATACGCAGTATTTT. Its translation: CASSPPSGRGADTQYF. The chain links TRBV7-3 to TRBJ2-3; TRBD2 aligns across 8 bases. The CDR3 runs 16 residues. CDR1 and CDR2 (germline): SGHTA, FQGTGA. With V trimmed by 5 bases and J by 4 bases, 11 bases remained unmatched.

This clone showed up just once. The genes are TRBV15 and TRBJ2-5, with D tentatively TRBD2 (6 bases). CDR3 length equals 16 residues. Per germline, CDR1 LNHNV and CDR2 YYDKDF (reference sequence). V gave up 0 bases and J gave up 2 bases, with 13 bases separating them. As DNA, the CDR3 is TGTGCCACCAGCAGAGATCTGGACGGGGGACAAGAGACCCAGTACTTC. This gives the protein CATSRDLDGGQETQYF. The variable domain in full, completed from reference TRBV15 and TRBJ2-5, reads DAMVIQNPRYQVTQFGKPVTLSCSQTLNHNVMYWYQQKSSQAPKLLFHYYDKDFNNEADTPDNFQSRRPNTSFCFLDIRSPGLGDTAMYLCATSRDLDGGQETQYFGPGTRLLVL.

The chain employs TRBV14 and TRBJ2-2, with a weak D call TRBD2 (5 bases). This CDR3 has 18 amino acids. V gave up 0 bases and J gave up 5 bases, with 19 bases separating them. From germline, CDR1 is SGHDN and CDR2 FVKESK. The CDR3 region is CASSQDTGIPSNTGELFF. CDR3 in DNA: TGTGCCAGCAGCCAAGATACGGGAATCCCATCAAATACCGGGGAGCTGTTTTTT.

The CDR3 bases are TGTGCCAGCAGTTTGGGTCCCGCGGTCTCCTACGAGCAGTACTTC. Translated, it gives CASSLGPAVSYEQYF. The V call is TRBV6-5, the J call TRBJ2-7, with D uncertain. Germline-derived CDR1 and CDR2 are MNHEY and SVGAGI. The V end lost 4 bases, the J end lost 0 bases, and 13 bases lay between the germline ends. CDR3 length: 15 residues.

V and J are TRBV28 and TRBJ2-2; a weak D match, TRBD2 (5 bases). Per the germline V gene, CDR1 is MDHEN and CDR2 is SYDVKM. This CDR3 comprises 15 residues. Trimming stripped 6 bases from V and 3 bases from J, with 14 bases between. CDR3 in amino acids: CASSLPGVDTGELFF. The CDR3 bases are TGTGCCAGCAGCCTCCCCGGGGTTGACACCGGGGAGCTGTTTTTT.

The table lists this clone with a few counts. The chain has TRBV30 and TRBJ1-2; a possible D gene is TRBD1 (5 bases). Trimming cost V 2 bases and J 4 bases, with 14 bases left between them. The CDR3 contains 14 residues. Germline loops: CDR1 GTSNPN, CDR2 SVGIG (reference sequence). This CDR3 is CAWSPNRGGYGYTF. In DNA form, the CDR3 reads TGTGCCTGGAGTCCAAACCGGGGGGGCTATGGCTACACCTTC.

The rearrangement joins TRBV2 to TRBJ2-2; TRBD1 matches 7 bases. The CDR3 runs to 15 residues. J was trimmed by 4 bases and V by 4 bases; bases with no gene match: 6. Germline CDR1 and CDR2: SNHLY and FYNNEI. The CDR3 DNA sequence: TGTGCCAGCAGTGTTAGGGACAGCCCCACCGGGGAGCTGTTTTTT. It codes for CASSVRDSPTGELFF.

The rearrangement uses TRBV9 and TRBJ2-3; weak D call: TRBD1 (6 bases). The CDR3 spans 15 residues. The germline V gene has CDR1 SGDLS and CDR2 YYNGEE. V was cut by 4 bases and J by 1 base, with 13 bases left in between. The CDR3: CASSTENRGTDTQYF. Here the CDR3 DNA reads TGTGCCAGCAGCACCGAAAACAGGGGCACAGATACGCAGTATTTT.

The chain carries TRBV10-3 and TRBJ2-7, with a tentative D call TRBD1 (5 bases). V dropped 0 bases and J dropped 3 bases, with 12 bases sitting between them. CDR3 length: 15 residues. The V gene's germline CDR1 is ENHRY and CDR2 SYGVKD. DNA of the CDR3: TGTGCCATCAGTGAGTCGGTAGGACACCTCTACGAGCAGTACTTC. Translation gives CAISESVGHLYEQYF.

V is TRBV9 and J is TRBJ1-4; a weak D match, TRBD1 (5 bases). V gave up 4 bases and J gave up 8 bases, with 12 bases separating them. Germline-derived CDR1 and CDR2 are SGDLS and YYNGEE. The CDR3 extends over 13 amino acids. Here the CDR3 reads CASSQIGGEKLFF. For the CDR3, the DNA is TGTGCCAGCAGCCAAATCGGGGGGGAAAAACTGTTTTTT.

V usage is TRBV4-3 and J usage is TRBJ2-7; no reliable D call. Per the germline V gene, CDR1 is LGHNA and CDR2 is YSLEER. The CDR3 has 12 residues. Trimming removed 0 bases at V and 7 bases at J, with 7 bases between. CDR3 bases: TGCGCCAGCAGCCAAGATCGAGATGAGCAGTACTTC. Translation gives CASSQDRDEQYF.

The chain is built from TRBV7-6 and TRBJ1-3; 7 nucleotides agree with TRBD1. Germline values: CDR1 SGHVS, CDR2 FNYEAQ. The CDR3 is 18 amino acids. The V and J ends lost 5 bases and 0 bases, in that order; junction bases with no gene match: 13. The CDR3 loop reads CASSLRDGQASSGNTIYF. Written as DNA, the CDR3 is TGTGCCAGCAGCCTAAGAGACGGACAGGCTAGCTCTGGAAACACCATATATTTT.

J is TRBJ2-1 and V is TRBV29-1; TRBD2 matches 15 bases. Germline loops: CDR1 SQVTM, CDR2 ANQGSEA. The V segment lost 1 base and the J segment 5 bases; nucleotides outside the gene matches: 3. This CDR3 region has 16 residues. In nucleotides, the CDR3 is TGCAGCGTTGAAGGGACTAGCGGGAGGGCAAACAATGAGCAGTTCTTC. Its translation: CSVEGTSGRANNEQFF.

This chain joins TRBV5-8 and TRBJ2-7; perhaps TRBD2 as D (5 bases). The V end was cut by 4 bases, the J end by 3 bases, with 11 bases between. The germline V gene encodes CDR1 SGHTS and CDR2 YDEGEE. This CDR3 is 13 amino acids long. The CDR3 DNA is TGTGCCAGCAGCCCCGACCGGGACTACGAGCAGTACTTC. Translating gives CASSPDRDYEQYF. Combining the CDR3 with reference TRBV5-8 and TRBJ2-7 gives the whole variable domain EAGVTQSPTHLIKTRGQQATLRCSPISGHTSVYWYQQALGLGLQFLLWYDEGEERNRGNFPPRFSGRQFPNYSSELNVNALELEDSALYLCASSPDRDYEQYFGPGTRLTVT.

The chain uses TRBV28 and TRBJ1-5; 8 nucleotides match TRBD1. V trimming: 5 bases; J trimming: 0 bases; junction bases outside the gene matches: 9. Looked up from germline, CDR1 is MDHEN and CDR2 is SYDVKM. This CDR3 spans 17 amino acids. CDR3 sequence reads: CASSQKTGAYSNQPQHF. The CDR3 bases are TGTGCCAGCAGTCAAAAGACAGGGGCCTATAGCAATCAGCCCCAGCATTTT.

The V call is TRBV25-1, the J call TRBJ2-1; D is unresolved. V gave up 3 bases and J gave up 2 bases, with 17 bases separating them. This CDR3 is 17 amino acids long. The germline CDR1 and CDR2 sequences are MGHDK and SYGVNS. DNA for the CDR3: TGTGCCAGCAGTGAGCCCTGGGTACTGGAGCCCTACAATGAGCAGTTCTTC. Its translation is CASSEPWVLEPYNEQFF. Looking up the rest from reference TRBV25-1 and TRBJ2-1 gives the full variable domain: EADIYQTPRYLVIGTGKKITLECSQTMGHDKMYWYQQDPGMELHLIHYSYGVNSTEKGDLSSESTVSRIRTEHFPLTLESARPSHTSQYLCASSEPWVLEPYNEQFFGPGTRLTVL.

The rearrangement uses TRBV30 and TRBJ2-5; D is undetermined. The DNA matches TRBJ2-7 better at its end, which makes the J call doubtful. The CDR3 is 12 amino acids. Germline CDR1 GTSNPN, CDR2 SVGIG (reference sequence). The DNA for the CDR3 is TGTGCCTGGAGCGGCGGAAACTACGAGCAGTACTTC. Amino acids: CAWSGGNYEQYF.

CDR3 coding DNA: TGCGCCAGCAGCCAAGTGTCAGGGGCCAACGTCCTGACTTTC. Translation gives CASSQVSGANVLTF. The chain combines TRBV4-3 with TRBJ2-6; D gene ambiguous. The CDR3 length is 14 residues. The V gene's germline CDR1 is LGHNA and CDR2 YSLEER. V lost 1 base, J lost 4 bases, and 5 bases lay in between.

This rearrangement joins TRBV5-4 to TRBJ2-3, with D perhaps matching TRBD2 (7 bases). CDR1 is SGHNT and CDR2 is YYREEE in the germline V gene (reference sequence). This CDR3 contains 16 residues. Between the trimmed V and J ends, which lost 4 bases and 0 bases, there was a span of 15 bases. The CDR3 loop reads CASSLGGQGSTDTQYF. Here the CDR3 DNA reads TGTGCCAGCAGCCTCGGGGGGCAGGGAAGCACAGATACGCAGTATTTT.

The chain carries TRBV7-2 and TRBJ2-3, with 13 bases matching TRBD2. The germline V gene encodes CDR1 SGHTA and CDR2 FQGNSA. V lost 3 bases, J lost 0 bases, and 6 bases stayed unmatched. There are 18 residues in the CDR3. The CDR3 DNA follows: TGTGCCAGCAGCTTCCCCGGACTAGCGGGAGCTAGCACAGATACGCAGTATTTT. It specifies CASSFPGLAGASTDTQYF.

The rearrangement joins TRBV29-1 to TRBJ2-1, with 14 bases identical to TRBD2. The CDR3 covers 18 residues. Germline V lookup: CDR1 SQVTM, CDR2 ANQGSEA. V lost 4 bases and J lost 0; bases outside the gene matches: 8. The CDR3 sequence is CSVGGGTSGRRSYNEQFF. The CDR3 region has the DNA TGCAGCGTTGGAGGCGGGACTAGCGGGAGACGCTCCTACAATGAGCAGTTCTTC.

CDR3 sequence (DNA): TGTGCCAGCAGCTTAGCGGGGGCTCTGGATACGCAGTATTTT. Protein sequence: CASSLAGALDTQYF. The chain recombines TRBV7-2 with TRBJ2-3; D might be TRBD1 (6 bases). Germline CDR1 and CDR2: SGHTA and FQGNSA. The germline V and J ends were trimmed by 0 bases and 6 bases, with 10 bases remaining between them. The CDR3 consists of 14 residues.

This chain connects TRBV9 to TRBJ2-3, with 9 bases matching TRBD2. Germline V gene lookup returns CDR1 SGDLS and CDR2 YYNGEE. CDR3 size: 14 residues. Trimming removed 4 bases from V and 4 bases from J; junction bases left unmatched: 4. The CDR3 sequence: CASSKLAGPDTQYF. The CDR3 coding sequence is TGTGCCAGCAGCAAACTAGCGGGCCCAGATACGCAGTATTTT.

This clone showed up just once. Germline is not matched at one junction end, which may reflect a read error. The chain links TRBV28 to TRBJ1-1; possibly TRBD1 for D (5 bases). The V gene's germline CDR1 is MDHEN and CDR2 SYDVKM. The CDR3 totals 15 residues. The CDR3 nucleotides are TGTGCCAGCAGTCTGGAGACGGGGCGAGGGACTGAAGTTACCTTT. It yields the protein CASSLETGRGTEVTF. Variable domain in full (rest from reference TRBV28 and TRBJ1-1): DVKVTQSSRYLVKRTGEKVFLECVQDMDHENMFWYRQDPGLGLRLIYFSYDVKMKEKGDIPEGYSVSREKKERFSLILESASTNQTSMYLCASSLETGRGTEVTFGQGTRLTVV.

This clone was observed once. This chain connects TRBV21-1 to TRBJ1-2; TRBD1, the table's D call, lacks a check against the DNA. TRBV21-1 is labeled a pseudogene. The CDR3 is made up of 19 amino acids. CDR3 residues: CASSLITGQGALANYGYTF. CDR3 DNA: TGTGCCAGCAGTCTAATTACGGGACAGGGGGCTCTAGCTAACTATGGCTACACCTTC.

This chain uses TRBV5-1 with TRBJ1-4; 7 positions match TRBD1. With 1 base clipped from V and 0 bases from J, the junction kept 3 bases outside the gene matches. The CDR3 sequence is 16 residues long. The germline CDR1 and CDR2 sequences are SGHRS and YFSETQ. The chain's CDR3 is CASSLTGQATNEKLFF. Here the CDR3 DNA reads TGCGCCAGCAGCTTGACCGGACAGGCAACTAATGAAAAACTGTTTTTT.

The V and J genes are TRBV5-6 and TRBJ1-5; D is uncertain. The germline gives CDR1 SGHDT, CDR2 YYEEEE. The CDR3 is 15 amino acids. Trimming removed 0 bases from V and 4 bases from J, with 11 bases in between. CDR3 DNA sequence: TGTGCCAGCAGCTTGGCCAGTCTAGTAAATCAGCCCCAGCATTTT. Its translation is CASSLASLVNQPQHF. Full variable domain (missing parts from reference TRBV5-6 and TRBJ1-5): DAGVTQSPTHLIKTRGQQVTLRCSPKSGHDTVSWYQQALGQGPQFIFQYYEEEERQRGNFPDRFSGHQFPNYSSELNVNALLLGDSALYLCASSLASLVNQPQHFGDGTRLSIL.